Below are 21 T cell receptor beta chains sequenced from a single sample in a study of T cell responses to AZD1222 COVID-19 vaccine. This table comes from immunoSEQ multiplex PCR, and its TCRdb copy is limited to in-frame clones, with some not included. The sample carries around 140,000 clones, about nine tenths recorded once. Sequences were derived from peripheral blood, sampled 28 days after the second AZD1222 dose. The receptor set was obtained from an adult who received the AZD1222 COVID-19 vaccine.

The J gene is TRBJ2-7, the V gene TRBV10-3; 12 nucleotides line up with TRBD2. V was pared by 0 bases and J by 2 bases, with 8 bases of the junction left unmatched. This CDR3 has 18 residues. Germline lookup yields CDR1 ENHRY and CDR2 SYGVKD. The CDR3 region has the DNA TGTGCCATCAGTGAGTCGGGTGGACTAGCGGGACCCACCTACGAGCAGTACTTC. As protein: CAISESGGLAGPTYEQYF.

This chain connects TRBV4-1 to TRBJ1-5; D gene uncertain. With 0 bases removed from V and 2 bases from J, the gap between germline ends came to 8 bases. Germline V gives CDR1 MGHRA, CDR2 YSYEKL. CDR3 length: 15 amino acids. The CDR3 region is CASSQDPIGNQPQHF. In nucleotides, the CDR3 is TGCGCCAGCAGCCAAGATCCTATTGGCAATCAGCCCCAGCATTTT.

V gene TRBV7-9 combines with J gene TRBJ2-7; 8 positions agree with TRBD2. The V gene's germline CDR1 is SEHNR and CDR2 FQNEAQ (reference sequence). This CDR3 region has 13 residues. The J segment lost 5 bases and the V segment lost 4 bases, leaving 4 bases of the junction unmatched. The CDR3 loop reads CASSYRAGDEQYF. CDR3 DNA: TGTGCCAGCAGCTACAGAGCGGGAGACGAGCAGTACTTC.

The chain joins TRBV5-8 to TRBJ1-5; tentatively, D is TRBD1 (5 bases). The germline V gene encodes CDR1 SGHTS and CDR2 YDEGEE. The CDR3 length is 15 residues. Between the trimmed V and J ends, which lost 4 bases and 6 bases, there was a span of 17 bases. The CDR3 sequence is CASSPEGRVGQPQHF. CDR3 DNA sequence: TGTGCCAGCAGCCCCGAAGGCAGGGTCGGTCAGCCCCAGCATTTT.

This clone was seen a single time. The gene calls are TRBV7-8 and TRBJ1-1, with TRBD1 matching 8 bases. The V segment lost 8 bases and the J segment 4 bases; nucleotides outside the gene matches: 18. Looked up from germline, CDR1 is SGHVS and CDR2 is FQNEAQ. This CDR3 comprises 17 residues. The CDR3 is CASGIGTQGGRTTEAFF. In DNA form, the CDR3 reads TGTGCCAGCGGGATAGGGACACAGGGGGGTCGGACCACTGAAGCTTTCTTT.

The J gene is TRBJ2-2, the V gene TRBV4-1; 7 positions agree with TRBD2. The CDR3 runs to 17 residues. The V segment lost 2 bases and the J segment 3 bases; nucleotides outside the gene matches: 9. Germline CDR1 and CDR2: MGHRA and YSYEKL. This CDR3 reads CASSQLLQREYTGELFF. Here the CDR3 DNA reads TGCGCCAGCAGCCAACTTCTCCAGCGGGAATACACCGGGGAGCTGTTTTTT.

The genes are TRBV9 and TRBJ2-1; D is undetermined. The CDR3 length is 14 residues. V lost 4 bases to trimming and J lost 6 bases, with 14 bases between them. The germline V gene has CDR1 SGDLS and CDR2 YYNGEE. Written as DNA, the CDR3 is TGTGCCAGCAGCCCCGTCGAGTGGGGCAATGAGCAGTTCTTC. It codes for CASSPVEWGNEQFF.

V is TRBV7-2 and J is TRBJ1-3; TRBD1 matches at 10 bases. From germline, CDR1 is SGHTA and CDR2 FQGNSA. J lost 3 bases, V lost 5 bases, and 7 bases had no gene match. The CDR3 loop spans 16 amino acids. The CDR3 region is CASSPQTGGGGNTIYF. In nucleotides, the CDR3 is TGTGCCAGCAGCCCGCAGACAGGGGGCGGTGGAAACACCATATATTTT.

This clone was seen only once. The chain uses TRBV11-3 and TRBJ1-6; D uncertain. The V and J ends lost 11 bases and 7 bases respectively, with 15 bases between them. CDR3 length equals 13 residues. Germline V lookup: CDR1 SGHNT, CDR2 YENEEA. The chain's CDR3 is CAAPRQTNSPLHF. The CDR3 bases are TGTGCCGCGCCCCGTCAGACCAATTCACCCCTCCACTTT.

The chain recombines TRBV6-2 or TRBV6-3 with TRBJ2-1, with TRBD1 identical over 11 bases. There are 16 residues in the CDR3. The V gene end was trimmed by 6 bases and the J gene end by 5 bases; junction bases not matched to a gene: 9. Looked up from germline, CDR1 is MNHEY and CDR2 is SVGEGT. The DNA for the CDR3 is TGTGCCAGCAGCCGATGGACAGGGGGCAATAACAATGAGCAGTTCTTC. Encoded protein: CASSRWTGGNNNEQFF.

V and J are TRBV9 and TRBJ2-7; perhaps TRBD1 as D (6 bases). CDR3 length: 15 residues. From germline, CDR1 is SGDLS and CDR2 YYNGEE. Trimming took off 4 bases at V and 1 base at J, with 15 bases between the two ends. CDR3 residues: CASSPNQGHSYEQYF. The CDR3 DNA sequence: TGTGCCAGCAGCCCCAACCAGGGACATTCCTACGAGCAGTACTTC.

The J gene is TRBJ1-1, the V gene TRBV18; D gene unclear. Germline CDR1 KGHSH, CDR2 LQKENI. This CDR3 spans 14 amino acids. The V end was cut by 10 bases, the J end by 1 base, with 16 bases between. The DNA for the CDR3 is TGTGCCACCGTCAATTTCGAGGGGAACACTGAAGCTTTCTTT. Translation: CATVNFEGNTEAFF.

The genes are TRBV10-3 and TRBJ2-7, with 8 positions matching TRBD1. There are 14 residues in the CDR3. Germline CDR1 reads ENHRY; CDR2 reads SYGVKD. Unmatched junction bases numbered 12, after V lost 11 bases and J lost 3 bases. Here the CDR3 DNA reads TGTGCCGCCTCCGACAGGGGAATTTTCTACGAGCAGTACTTC. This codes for CAASDRGIFYEQYF.

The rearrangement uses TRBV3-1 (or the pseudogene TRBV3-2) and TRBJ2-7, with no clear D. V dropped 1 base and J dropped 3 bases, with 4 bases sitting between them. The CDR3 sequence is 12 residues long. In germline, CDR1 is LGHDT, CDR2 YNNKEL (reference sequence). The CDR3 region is CASSQGHYEQYF. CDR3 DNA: TGTGCCAGCAGCCAAGGACACTACGAGCAGTACTTC.

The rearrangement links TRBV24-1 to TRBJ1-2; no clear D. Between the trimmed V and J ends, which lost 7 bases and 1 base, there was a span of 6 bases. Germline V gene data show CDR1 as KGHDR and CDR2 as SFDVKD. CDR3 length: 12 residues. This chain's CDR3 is CATSQDNYGYTF. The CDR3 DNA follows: TGTGCCACCAGCCAAGATAACTATGGCTACACCTTC.

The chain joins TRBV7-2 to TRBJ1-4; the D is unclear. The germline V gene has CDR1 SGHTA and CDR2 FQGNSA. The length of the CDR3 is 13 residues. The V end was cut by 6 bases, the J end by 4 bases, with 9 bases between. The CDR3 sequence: CASRADYNEKLFF. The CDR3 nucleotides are TGTGCCAGCAGAGCCGATTATAATGAAAAACTGTTTTTT.

CDR3 DNA sequence: TGTGCCAGCAGCCATGCTTCGGGGCAGGCAGCCTACGAGCAGTACTTC. It codes for CASSHASGQAAYEQYF. The V gene is TRBV7-9, the J gene TRBJ2-7; D tentatively fits TRBD1 or TRBD2 (5 bases each). The CDR3 is 16 residues long. Trimming took 5 bases from V and 2 from J, leaving 19 bases between them. Germline V lookup: CDR1 SEHNR, CDR2 FQNEAQ (reference sequence).

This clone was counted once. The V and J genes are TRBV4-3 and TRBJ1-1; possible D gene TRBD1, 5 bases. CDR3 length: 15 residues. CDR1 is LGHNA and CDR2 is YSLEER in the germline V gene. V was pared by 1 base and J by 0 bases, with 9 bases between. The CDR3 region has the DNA TGCGCCAGCAGCCAAGCTGACAGAATGAACACTGAAGCTTTCTTT. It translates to CASSQADRMNTEAFF.

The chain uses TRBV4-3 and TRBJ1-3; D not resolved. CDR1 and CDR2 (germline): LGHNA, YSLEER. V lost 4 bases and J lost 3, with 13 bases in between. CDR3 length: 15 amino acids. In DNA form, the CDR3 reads TGCGCCAGCAGCCCGGCACATACGCTTGGAAACACCATATATTTT. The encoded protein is CASSPAHTLGNTIYF.

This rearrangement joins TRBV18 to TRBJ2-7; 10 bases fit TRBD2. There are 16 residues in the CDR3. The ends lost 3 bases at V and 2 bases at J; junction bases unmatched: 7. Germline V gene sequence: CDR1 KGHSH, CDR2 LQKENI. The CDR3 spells CASSPLAGVLTYEQYF. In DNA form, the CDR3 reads TGTGCCAGCTCACCGCTAGCGGGAGTTCTAACCTACGAGCAGTACTTC.

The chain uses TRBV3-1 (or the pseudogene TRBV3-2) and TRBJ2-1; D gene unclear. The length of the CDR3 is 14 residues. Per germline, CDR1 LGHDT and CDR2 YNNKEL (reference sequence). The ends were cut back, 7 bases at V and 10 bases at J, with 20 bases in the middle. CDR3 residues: CASKVRTWLGEQFF. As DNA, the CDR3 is TGTGCCAGCAAGGTGCGGACCTGGCTTGGGGAGCAGTTCTTC.